The 31 T cell receptor beta chains reported below all come from one sample, sequenced in a study of blood T cell repertoires in COVID-19. Profiled with immunoSEQ multiplex PCR; TCRdb holds only in-frame clones, not every one. There are nearly 25,000 clones in the sample; 80% to 85% occur only once, and approximately 7% lies in the top ten. Sequenced input: peripheral blood. Receptors were obtained from a man between 65 and 85 years old with acute or convalescent COVID-19.

The sample holds one count of this clone. V gene TRBV5-5 combines with J gene TRBJ2-7; 9 nucleotides align to TRBD2. V trimming: 0 bases; J trimming: 2 bases; junction bases outside the gene matches: 15. Germline V gene sequence: CDR1 SGHKS, CDR2 YYEKEE (reference sequence). CDR3 length equals 19 residues. The CDR3 protein is CASSLAASGRYSLAYEQYF. The CDR3 nucleotides are TGTGCCAGCAGCTTGGCCGCGAGCGGGAGGTATTCTTTAGCCTACGAGCAGTACTTC.

This clone rates as medium-sized. This chain joins TRBV11-2 and TRBJ2-3; 11 bases align to TRBD1. This CDR3 has 18 residues. The V gene end was trimmed by 5 bases and the J gene end by 6 bases; junction bases not matched to a gene: 16. Germline V gene data show CDR1 as SGHAT and CDR2 as FQNNGV. The CDR3 nucleotides read TGTGCCAGCAGCCGGACAGGGGGCTGGCGGGAGAAGGGGGATACGCAGTATTTT. Translation: CASSRTGGWREKGDTQYF.

This chain uses TRBV4-1 with TRBJ2-2; 10 bases align to TRBD2. The germline V gene has CDR1 MGHRA and CDR2 YSYEKL. V was clipped by 4 bases and J by 4 bases; unmatched bases: 6. This CDR3 has 16 amino acids. CDR3 coding DNA: TGCGCCAGCAGCCCCGGACTAGCGGTAATCACCGGGGAGCTGTTTTTT. Its protein product is CASSPGLAVITGELFF.

The CDR3: CASSLPSPAKNIQYF. The DNA of the CDR3 is TGTGCCAGCAGCTTACCTAGTCCGGCCAAAAACATTCAGTACTTC. The rearrangement uses TRBV7-2 and TRBJ2-4; D not certain. CDR1 is SGHTA, CDR2 FQGNSA, per germline. The V and J ends lost 2 bases and 1 base respectively, with 9 bases between them. This CDR3 is 15 amino acids long.

This clone was detected once. V and J are TRBV5-1 and TRBJ2-2; 11 nucleotides match TRBD1. The ends lost 4 bases at V and 3 bases at J; junction bases unmatched: 20. The CDR3 is 21 amino acids. Germline V gives CDR1 SGHRS, CDR2 YFSETQ. CDR3 sequence: CASSPGPVGLGQGAYTGELFF. As DNA, the CDR3 is TGCGCCAGCAGCCCCGGCCCGGTCGGTCTCGGACAGGGGGCCTACACCGGGGAGCTGTTTTTT.

This clone was observed once. The chain is built from TRBV4-1 and TRBJ1-3, with D possibly TRBD1 on 5 matching bases. Trimming pared 2 bases from V and 1 base from J, leaving 6 bases between. This CDR3 is 14 amino acids long. CDR1 and CDR2 (germline): MGHRA, YSYEKL. CDR3: CASSQQGSGNTIYF. The CDR3 DNA reads as TGCGCCAGCAGCCAACAGGGATCTGGAAACACCATATATTTT.

The chain has TRBV5-6 and TRBJ2-5; 10 bases fit TRBD1. Trimming took 4 bases from V and 6 from J; bases not matched to a gene: 6. CDR3 length equals 14 residues. The germline V gene encodes CDR1 SGHDT and CDR2 YYEEEE. This CDR3 is CASSATGGAKTQYF. The CDR3 DNA is TGTGCCAGCAGCGCGACAGGGGGCGCGAAGACCCAGTACTTC. The whole variable domain, remainder taken from reference TRBV5-6 and TRBJ2-5, is DAGVTQSPTHLIKTRGQQVTLRCSPKSGHDTVSWYQQALGQGPQFIFQYYEEEERQRGNFPDRFSGHQFPNYSSELNVNALLLGDSALYLCASSATGGAKTQYFGPGTRLLVL.

The rearrangement joins TRBV18 to TRBJ1-5; TRBD1 is a possible D gene (6 bases). The CDR3 length is 15 residues. Germline V gene data show CDR1 as KGHSH and CDR2 as LQKENI. V was pared by 4 bases and J by 4 bases, with 14 bases between. The CDR3 protein is CASSLAGTPNQPQHF. Written as DNA, the CDR3 is TGTGCCAGCTCACTAGCCGGGACACCAAATCAGCCCCAGCATTTT.

The J gene is TRBJ1-5, the V gene TRBV6-1; D is possibly TRBD1 (6 bases). Trimming removed 2 bases from V and 7 bases from J, with 9 bases in between. The CDR3 runs 13 residues. Germline-derived CDR1 and CDR2 are MNHNS and SASEGT. The CDR3 loop is CASSERGNQPQHF. CDR3 DNA sequence: TGTGCCAGCAGTGAAAGGGGGAACCAGCCCCAGCATTTT.

This sequence joins TRBV5-6 and TRBJ2-2; tentative D call: TRBD1 (5 bases). Germline V CDR1 and CDR2: SGHDT, YYEEEE. The CDR3 has 14 residues. V was clipped by 2 bases and J by 4 bases, with 9 bases between them. CDR3 in amino acids: CASSFEQATGELFF. The CDR3 nucleotides read TGTGCCAGCAGCTTCGAACAGGCCACCGGGGAGCTGTTTTTT.

The CDR3 nucleotides are TGTGCCAGCAGCCACACCGGGACAGATCTCTACGAGCAGTACTTC. Translating gives CASSHTGTDLYEQYF. V usage is TRBV27 and J usage is TRBJ2-7; TRBD1 matches 7 bases. Germline CDR1 and CDR2: MNHEY and SMNVEV (reference sequence). This CDR3 has 15 residues. Trimming took 6 bases from V and 3 from J; bases not matched to a gene: 11.

The chain uses TRBV19 and TRBJ2-7, with TRBD2 as a possible D gene (6 bases). Germline CDR1 LNHDA, CDR2 SQIVND (reference sequence). CDR3 size: 16 residues. The germline V and J ends were trimmed by 5 bases and 5 bases, with 22 bases remaining between them. The DNA of the CDR3 is TGTGCCAGTAGTTGGGGAGGAGGGGTTGGACGTAACGAGCAGTACTTC. This translates into CASSWGGGVGRNEQYF. Looking up the rest from reference TRBV19 and TRBJ2-7 gives the full variable domain: DGGITQSPKYLFRKEGQNVTLSCEQNLNHDAMYWYRQDPGQGLRLIYYSQIVNDFQKGDIAEGYSVSREKKESFPLTVTSAQKNPTAFYLCASSWGGGVGRNEQYFGPGTRLTVT.

Here the CDR3 DNA reads TGTGCCATCAGGGACGGACTAGCGGGAATTTATACCGGGGAGCTGTTTTTT. Amino acids: CAIRDGLAGIYTGELFF. This rearrangement joins TRBV10-3 to TRBJ2-2; 12 nucleotides align to TRBD2. The ends lost 6 bases at V and 5 bases at J; junction bases unmatched: 10. The CDR3 is 17 residues long. Germline V gives CDR1 ENHRY, CDR2 SYGVKD.

The chain joins TRBV18 to TRBJ2-5; D not resolved. Trimming pared 2 bases from V and 5 bases from J, leaving 12 bases between. The germline V gene encodes CDR1 KGHSH and CDR2 LQKENI. CDR3 size: 14 residues. In nucleotides, the CDR3 is TGTGCCAGCTCACCAACCAACCCCGGGGAGACCCAGTACTTC. It codes for CASSPTNPGETQYF. The variable domain in full, with the rest retrieved from reference TRBV18 and TRBJ2-5, is NAGVMQNPRHLVRRRGQEARLRCSPMKGHSHVYWYRQLPEEGLKFMVYLQKENIIDESGMPKERFSAEFPKEGPSILRIQQVVRGDSAAYFCASSPTNPGETQYFGPGTRLLVL.

The V and J genes are TRBV7-6 and TRBJ2-3; the D gene is possibly TRBD2 (5 bases). CDR1 is SGHVS and CDR2 is FNYEAQ in the germline V gene. This CDR3 contains 16 residues. V gave up 5 bases and J gave up 2 bases, with 17 bases separating them. The CDR3 region has the DNA TGTGCCAGCAGCCTTACCACGACTACCAACACAGATACGCAGTATTTT. Translating gives CASSLTTTTNTDTQYF. Using reference TRBV7-6 and TRBJ2-3 for the parts outside the CDR3, the full variable domain is GAGVSQSPRYKVTKRGQDVALRCDPISGHVSLYWYRQALGQGPEFLTYFNYEAQQDKSGLPNDRFSAERPEGSISTLTIQRTEQRDSAMYRCASSLTTTTNTDTQYFGPGTRLTVL.

The chain links TRBV7-2 to TRBJ1-3, with a tentative D call TRBD1 (5 bases). Looked up from germline, CDR1 is SGHTA and CDR2 is FQGNSA. The CDR3 runs to 15 residues. The V gene lost 4 bases and the J gene lost 4 bases, with 14 bases spanning the gap. The CDR3 region has the DNA TGTGCCAGCAGCTCCACCGGGACTTTGGGAAACACCATATATTTT. It codes for CASSSTGTLGNTIYF.

The table lists this clone with a few counts. At the DNA level, this CDR3 is encoded by other sequences in the same sample as well. The chain employs TRBV5-1 and TRBJ2-5; TRBD2 matches at 9 bases. The CDR3 spans 15 residues. Germline-derived CDR1 and CDR2 are SGHRS and YFSETQ. The junction had 4 bases not matched to a gene; V was cut back by 0 bases and J by 4 bases. The CDR3 reads CASSLVAGGPETQYF. CDR3 DNA: TGCGCCAGCAGCTTGGTTGCGGGGGGGCCAGAGACCCAGTACTTC.

The chain combines TRBV27 with TRBJ1-2; TRBD1 is a possible D gene (5 bases). The CDR3 runs 13 residues. V dropped 5 bases and J dropped 4 bases, with 11 bases sitting between them. Looked up from germline, CDR1 is MNHEY and CDR2 is SMNVEV (reference sequence). CDR3 coding DNA: TGTGCCAGCAGTAAAGACAGCATCTATGGCTACACCTTC. Translation: CASSKDSIYGYTF.

This sequence joins TRBV19 and TRBJ1-5, with D unresolved. V was pared by 9 bases and J by 0 bases, with 15 bases between. CDR1 and CDR2 (germline): LNHDA, SQIVND (reference sequence). The CDR3 consists of 15 residues. Written as DNA, the CDR3 is TGTGCCAGGACGACAAGAGATGATAGCAATCAGCCCCAGCATTTT. It specifies CARTTRDDSNQPQHF.

This chain connects TRBV10-3 to TRBJ2-6, with TRBD1 matching 7 bases. The V gene's germline CDR1 is ENHRY and CDR2 SYGVKD. The CDR3 runs to 15 residues. V lost 6 bases to trimming and J lost 0 bases; unmatched junction nucleotides: 2. The CDR3 DNA sequence: TGTGCCATCAGCCCAGGGGGCTCTGGGGCCAACGTCCTGACTTTC. Translated, it gives CAISPGGSGANVLTF.

This clone was detected a few times. The chain links TRBV9 to TRBJ2-1; 11 bases are shared with TRBD1. Germline values: CDR1 SGDLS, CDR2 YYNGEE. After removal of 0 bases from V and 4 bases from J, the junction contained 3 bases not matched to a gene. The CDR3 is 16 amino acids. The CDR3 here is CASSVGTGGAYNEQFF. DNA of the CDR3: TGTGCCAGCAGCGTAGGGACAGGGGGCGCTTACAATGAGCAGTTCTTC.

This chain connects TRBV6-4 to TRBJ2-5; D unclear. Germline values: CDR1 MRHNA, CDR2 SNTAGT. V lost 0 bases, J lost 4 bases, and 6 bases lay in between. The CDR3 is made up of 13 amino acids. CDR3 amino acids: CASSDSPGETQYF. Written as DNA, the CDR3 is TGTGCCAGCAGTGACTCACCAGGAGAGACCCAGTACTTC.

V and J are TRBV11-3 and TRBJ2-5; 7 bases are a match to TRBD1. Losses at the gene ends were 5 bases for V and 3 bases for J; bases not matched to a gene: 6. This CDR3 contains 14 residues. Germline lookup yields CDR1 SGHNT and CDR2 YENEEA. CDR3 sequence (DNA): TGTGCCAGCAGCCACGGACAGGTTGAAGAGACCCAGTACTTC. Translation: CASSHGQVEETQYF.

DNA for the CDR3: TGTGCCAGCTCACCAGGCGTATCAAGGCTAGCGGGCGACGAGCAGTACTTC. Amino acid sequence: CASSPGVSRLAGDEQYF. This chain connects TRBV18 to TRBJ2-7; 8 bases agree with TRBD2. The J segment lost 5 bases and the V segment lost 2 bases, leaving 14 bases of the junction unmatched. This CDR3 has 17 amino acids. The V gene's germline CDR1 is KGHSH and CDR2 LQKENI. The full variable domain, its missing parts supplied by reference TRBV18 and TRBJ2-7, is NAGVMQNPRHLVRRRGQEARLRCSPMKGHSHVYWYRQLPEEGLKFMVYLQKENIIDESGMPKERFSAEFPKEGPSILRIQQVVRGDSAAYFCASSPGVSRLAGDEQYFGPGTRLTVT.

The V gene is TRBV9, the J gene TRBJ2-1; 7 bases align to TRBD1. The CDR3 has 15 residues. Germline values: CDR1 SGDLS, CDR2 YYNGEE. The V gene end was trimmed by 1 base and the J gene end by 6 bases; junction bases not matched to a gene: 7. The CDR3 region is CASSVSGTDANEQFF. CDR3 DNA: TGTGCCAGCAGCGTATCCGGGACAGATGCCAATGAGCAGTTCTTC.

The chain joins TRBV7-9 to TRBJ2-6, with 9 bases identical to TRBD1. This CDR3 spans 15 amino acids. The germline gives CDR1 SEHNR, CDR2 FQNEAQ (reference sequence). The V gene end was trimmed by 10 bases and the J gene end by 2 bases; junction bases not matched to a gene: 6. The DNA for the CDR3 is TGTGCCACACAGGGGGCGCGGGCTGGGGCCAACGTCCTGACTTTC. Amino acid sequence: CATQGARAGANVLTF.

The chain uses TRBV13 and TRBJ1-2; no clear D. Germline-derived CDR1 and CDR2 are PRHDT and FYEKMQ (reference sequence). Trimming removed 0 bases from V and 4 bases from J, with 18 bases in between. The CDR3 consists of 17 residues. CDR3 nucleotide sequence: TGTGCCAGCAGCTTAGGACTCGGGAGAGGTCTCTTCTATGGCTACACCTTC. Translation gives CASSLGLGRGLFYGYTF.

This clone was detected a few times. V gene TRBV18 combines with J gene TRBJ2-7, with 7 bases aligning to TRBD1. The CDR3 spans 14 residues. V lost 3 bases, J lost 2 bases, and 4 bases stayed unmatched. CDR1 is KGHSH and CDR2 is LQKENI in the germline V gene. CDR3 sequence: CASSPGQEPYEQYF. The DNA for the CDR3 is TGTGCCAGCTCACCTGGACAGGAACCCTACGAGCAGTACTTC. The whole variable domain, filled in from reference TRBV18 and TRBJ2-7, reads NAGVMQNPRHLVRRRGQEARLRCSPMKGHSHVYWYRQLPEEGLKFMVYLQKENIIDESGMPKERFSAEFPKEGPSILRIQQVVRGDSAAYFCASSPGQEPYEQYFGPGTRLTVT.

This clone was detected only a few times. The CDR3 coding sequence is TGTGCCAGTAGTAAAAACAGGGATGGCTACACCTTC. Translating it yields CASSKNRDGYTF. The genes are TRBV19 and TRBJ1-2, with D perhaps TRBD1 (6 bases). The CDR3 has 12 residues. The germline V and J ends were trimmed by 4 bases and 6 bases, with 9 bases remaining between them. Germline CDR1 reads LNHDA; CDR2 reads SQIVND (reference sequence). Full variable domain (outside the CDR3, taken from reference TRBV19 and TRBJ1-2): DGGITQSPKYLFRKEGQNVTLSCEQNLNHDAMYWYRQDPGQGLRLIYYSQIVNDFQKGDIAEGYSVSREKKESFPLTVTSAQKNPTAFYLCASSKNRDGYTFGSGTRLTVV.

V is TRBV9 and J is TRBJ1-1; D is perhaps TRBD1 (6 bases). CDR1 SGDLS and CDR2 YYNGEE come from the germline V gene. V was clipped by 3 bases and J by 5 bases, with 11 bases between them. The CDR3 sequence is 13 residues long. This chain's CDR3 is CASSGGGQTEAFF. The CDR3 DNA follows: TGTGCCAGCAGCGGAGGCGGACAGACTGAAGCTTTCTTT.

The V gene is TRBV5-1, the J gene TRBJ1-4; TRBD1 matches 7 bases. The CDR3 extends over 14 amino acids. Germline CDR1 and CDR2: SGHRS and YFSETQ. The ends lost 0 bases at V and 8 bases at J; junction bases unmatched: 4. CDR3 DNA: TGCGCCAGCAGCTTGGAGGGGGCGCGGGAAAAACTGTTTTTT. Translation gives CASSLEGAREKLFF. The complete variable domain, with remaining parts taken from reference TRBV5-1 and TRBJ1-4, reads KAGVTQTPRYLIKTRGQQVTLSCSPISGHRSVSWYQQTPGQGLQFLFEYFSETQRNKGNFPGRFSGRQFSNSRSEMNVSTLELGDSALYLCASSLEGAREKLFFGSGTQLSVL.